This T cell receptor beta chain is from a study of post-analysis software for immune sequencing data. Study details: Courses of disease covered relapsing-remitting, secondary progressive and progressive-relapsing multiple sclerosis. Study-wide findings and caveats: When the samples were clustered directly with F measure, those that had been prepared in the same batch showed strong co-clustering. Patients had higher frequencies than controls of about 5 TRBV segments, including TRBV5-6, TRBV5-1 and TRBV20-1.

Unique molecular identifiers had been added to the TCR beta cDNA libraries. Input amounts of roughly 0.85 to 10 million T cells were used. These gave around 500,000 cDNA molecules, so each molecule approximated one T cell. TCRdb processed the PCR reads anew with MiXCR; each CDR3 protein has one entry. The data hold about 620,000 distinct CDR3 sequences, with roughly two fifths observed a single time. This clonotype was counted many times. The target antigen is unknown. The CDR3 contains 11 residues. Trimming pared 2 bases from V and 6 bases from J, leaving 7 bases between. Germline CDR1 reads SQVTM; CDR2 reads ANQGSEA.

The sample was blood. The TCR was taken from a girl aged 10 to 17 with multiple sclerosis. The chain employs TRBV29-1 and TRBJ1-2; D call uncertain. The CDR3 DNA follows: TGCAGCGTTGAACTACGGGATGGCTACACCTTC. Amino acids: CSVELRDGYTF.